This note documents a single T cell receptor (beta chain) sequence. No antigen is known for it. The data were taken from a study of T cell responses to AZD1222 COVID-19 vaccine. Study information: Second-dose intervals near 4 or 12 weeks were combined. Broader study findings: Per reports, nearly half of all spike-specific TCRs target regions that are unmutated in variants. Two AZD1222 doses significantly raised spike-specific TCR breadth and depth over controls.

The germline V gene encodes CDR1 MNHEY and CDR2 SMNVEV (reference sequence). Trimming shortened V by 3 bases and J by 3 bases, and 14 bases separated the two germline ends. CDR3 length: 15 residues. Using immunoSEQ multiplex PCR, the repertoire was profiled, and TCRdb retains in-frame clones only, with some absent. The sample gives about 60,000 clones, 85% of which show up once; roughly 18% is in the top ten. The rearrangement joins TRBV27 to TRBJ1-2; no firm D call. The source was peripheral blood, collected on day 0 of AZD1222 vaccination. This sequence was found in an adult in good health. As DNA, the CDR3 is TGTGCCAGCAGTTTTACGGGGAAGAACTACTATGGCTACACCTTC. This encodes CASSFTGKNYYGYTF.